The 7 T cell receptor beta chains below were found in one sample sequenced in a study of T cells in localized non-small cell lung cancer. TCRdb keeps only in-frame clones here, not all; method: immunoSEQ multiplex PCR. The sample has roughly 31,000 clones, 70% to 90% seen once. This material consisted of peripheral blood, taken before any cancer treatment. These receptors all come from a woman aged 40 to 75 with stage I lung adenocarcinoma.

The chain recombines TRBV18 with TRBJ2-1; no clear D gene. The germline V gene encodes CDR1 KGHSH and CDR2 LQKENI. The CDR3 loop spans 15 amino acids. Trimming left V 6 bases short and J 0 bases short, with 12 bases between. The DNA of the CDR3 is TGTGCCAGCTCCCCTGAACGTAGCTCCTACAATGAGCAGTTCTTC. This sequence encodes CASSPERSSYNEQFF.

This rearrangement joins TRBV28 to TRBJ2-2; possible D gene TRBD2, 6 bases. Between the trimmed V and J ends, which lost 2 bases and 7 bases, there was a span of 11 bases. The CDR3 runs to 14 residues. In germline, CDR1 is MDHEN, CDR2 SYDVKM. The CDR3 nucleotides read TGTGCCAGCAGTTTAGGTCCGCGGGGCGGGGAGCTGTTTTTT. As protein: CASSLGPRGGELFF.

V gene TRBV4-2 combines with J gene TRBJ1-5; 8 bases fit TRBD1. There are 14 residues in the CDR3. V was pared by 4 bases and J by 3 bases, with 2 bases of the junction left unmatched. Germline loops: CDR1 LGHNA, CDR2 YNFKEQ. CDR3 in amino acids: CASSRGQDNQPQHF. The CDR3 DNA follows: TGTGCCAGCAGCCGGGGACAGGACAATCAGCCCCAGCATTTT.

DNA for the CDR3: TGTGCCAGCAGCCAACCGGGACAGAACACTGAAGCTTTCTTT. The encoded protein is CASSQPGQNTEAFF. The rearrangement joins TRBV7-2 to TRBJ1-1, with D possibly TRBD1 on 6 matching bases. V was shortened by 5 bases and J by 1 base, with 11 bases between the two germline ends. The CDR3 is 14 amino acids. Looked up from germline, CDR1 is SGHTA and CDR2 is FQGNSA.

The V call is TRBV6-5, the J call TRBJ1-2, with unresolved D. Per the germline V gene, CDR1 is MNHEY and CDR2 is SVGAGI. The V end lost 4 bases, the J end lost 8 bases, and 14 bases lay between the germline ends. The CDR3 has 13 amino acids. In DNA form, the CDR3 reads TGTGCCAGCAGTTTGATAATCGGCGAAGGCTACACCTTC. Encoded protein: CASSLIIGEGYTF.

This chain uses TRBV28 with TRBJ2-7, with D possibly matching TRBD1 (5 bases). Per the germline V gene, CDR1 is MDHEN and CDR2 is SYDVKM. This CDR3 region has 13 residues. V lost 6 bases and J 9 bases, leaving 18 bases between the germline ends. Written as DNA, the CDR3 is TGTGCCAGCAGCAGCGCGGCGACAGTAGGGCAGTACTTC. This sequence encodes CASSSAATVGQYF.

This sequence joins TRBV5-1 and TRBJ2-5; D is unclear. The CDR3 sequence is 14 residues long. Germline V gene lookup returns CDR1 SGHRS and CDR2 YFSETQ. Between the trimmed V and J ends, which lost 0 bases and 1 base, there was a span of 7 bases. CDR3 protein: CASSLESTQETQYF. DNA of the CDR3: TGCGCCAGCAGCTTGGAGTCTACCCAAGAGACCCAGTACTTC. The full variable domain, completed using reference TRBV5-1 and TRBJ2-5, is KAGVTQTPRYLIKTRGQQVTLSCSPISGHRSVSWYQQTPGQGLQFLFEYFSETQRNKGNFPGRFSGRQFSNSRSEMNVSTLELGDSALYLCASSLESTQETQYFGPGTRLLVL.